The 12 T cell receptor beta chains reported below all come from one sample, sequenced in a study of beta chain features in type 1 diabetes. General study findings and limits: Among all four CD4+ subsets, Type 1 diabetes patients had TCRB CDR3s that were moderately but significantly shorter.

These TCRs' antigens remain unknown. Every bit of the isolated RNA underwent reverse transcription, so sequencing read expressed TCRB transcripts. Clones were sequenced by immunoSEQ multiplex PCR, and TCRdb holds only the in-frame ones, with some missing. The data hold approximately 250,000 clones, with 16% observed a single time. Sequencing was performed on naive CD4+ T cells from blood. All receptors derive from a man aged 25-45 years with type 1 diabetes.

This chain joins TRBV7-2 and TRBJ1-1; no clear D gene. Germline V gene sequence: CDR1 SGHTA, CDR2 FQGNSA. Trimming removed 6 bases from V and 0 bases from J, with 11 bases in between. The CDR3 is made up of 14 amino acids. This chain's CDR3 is CASRYHQVNTEAFF. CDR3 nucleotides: TGTGCCAGCAGGTATCATCAGGTGAACACTGAAGCTTTCTTT.

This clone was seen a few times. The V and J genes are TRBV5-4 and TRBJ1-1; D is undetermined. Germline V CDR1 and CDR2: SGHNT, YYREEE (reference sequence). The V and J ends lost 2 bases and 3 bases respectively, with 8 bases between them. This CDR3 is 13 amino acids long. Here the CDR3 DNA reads TGTGCCAGCAGCTTCGCTGGGGACACTGAAGCTTTCTTT. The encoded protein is CASSFAGDTEAFF. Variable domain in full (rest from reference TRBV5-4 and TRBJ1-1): ETGVTQSPTHLIKTRGQQVTLRCSSQSGHNTVSWYQQALGQGPQFIFQYYREEENGRGNFPPRFSGLQFPNYSSELNVNALELDDSALYLCASSFAGDTEAFFGQGTRLTVV.

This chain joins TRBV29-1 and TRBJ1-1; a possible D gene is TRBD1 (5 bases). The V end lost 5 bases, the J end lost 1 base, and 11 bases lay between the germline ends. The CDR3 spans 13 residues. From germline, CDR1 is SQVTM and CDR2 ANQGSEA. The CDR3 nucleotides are TGCAGCGTTTTCGGGACGGGGAACACTGAAGCTTTCTTT. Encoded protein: CSVFGTGNTEAFF.

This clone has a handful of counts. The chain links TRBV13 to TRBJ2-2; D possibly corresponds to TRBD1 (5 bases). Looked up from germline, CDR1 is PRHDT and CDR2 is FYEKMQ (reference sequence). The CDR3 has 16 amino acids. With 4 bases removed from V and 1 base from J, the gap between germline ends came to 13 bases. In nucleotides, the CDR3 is TGTGCCAGCAGCTCCGATGGGGCAATGAACACCGGGGAGCTGTTTTTT. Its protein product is CASSSDGAMNTGELFF.

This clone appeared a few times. This CDR3 is CASAIGLAGGQETQYF. As DNA, the CDR3 is TGCGCCAGCGCCATTGGACTAGCGGGAGGGCAAGAGACCCAGTACTTC. The chain couples TRBV5-1 to TRBJ2-5, with 15 bases matching TRBD2. The germline gives CDR1 SGHRS, CDR2 YFSETQ. V shed 7 bases, J shed 2 bases, and the junction held 6 bases outside the gene matches. This CDR3 is 16 amino acids long. Combining the CDR3 with reference TRBV5-1 and TRBJ2-5 gives the whole variable domain KAGVTQTPRYLIKTRGQQVTLSCSPISGHRSVSWYQQTPGQGLQFLFEYFSETQRNKGNFPGRFSGRQFSNSRSEMNVSTLELGDSALYLCASAIGLAGGQETQYFGPGTRLLVL.

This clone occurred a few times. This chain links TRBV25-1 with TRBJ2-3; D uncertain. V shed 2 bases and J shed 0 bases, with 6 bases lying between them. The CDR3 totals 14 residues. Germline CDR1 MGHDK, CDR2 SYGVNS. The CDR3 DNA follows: TGTGCCAGCAGTGAAGTAGGCAGCACAGATACGCAGTATTTT. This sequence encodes CASSEVGSTDTQYF.

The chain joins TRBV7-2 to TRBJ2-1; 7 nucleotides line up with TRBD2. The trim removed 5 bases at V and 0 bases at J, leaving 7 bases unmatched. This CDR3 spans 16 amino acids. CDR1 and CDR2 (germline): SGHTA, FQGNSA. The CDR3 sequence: CASSVLRGGSYNEQFF. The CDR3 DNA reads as TGTGCCAGCAGCGTGCTACGCGGGGGCTCCTACAATGAGCAGTTCTTC.

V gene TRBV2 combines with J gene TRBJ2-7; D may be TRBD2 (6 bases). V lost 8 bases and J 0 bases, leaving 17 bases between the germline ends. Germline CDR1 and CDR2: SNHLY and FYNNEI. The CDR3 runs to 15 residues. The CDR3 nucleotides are TGTGCCAGCCAAACCCGGGACGGGAGCTCCTACGAGCAGTACTTC. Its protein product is CASQTRDGSSYEQYF.

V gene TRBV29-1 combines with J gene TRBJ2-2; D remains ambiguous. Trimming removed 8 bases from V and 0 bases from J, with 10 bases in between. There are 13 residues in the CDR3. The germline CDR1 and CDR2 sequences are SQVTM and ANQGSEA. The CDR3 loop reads CSSLVANTGELFF. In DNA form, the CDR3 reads TGCAGCTCGTTAGTTGCGAACACCGGGGAGCTGTTTTTT.

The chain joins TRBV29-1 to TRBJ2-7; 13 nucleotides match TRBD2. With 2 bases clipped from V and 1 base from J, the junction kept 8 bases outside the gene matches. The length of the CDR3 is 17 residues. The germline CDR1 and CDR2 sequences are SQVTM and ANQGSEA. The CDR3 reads CSVERTSGRGTSYEQYF. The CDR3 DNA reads TGCAGCGTTGAACGGACTAGCGGGAGAGGTACGTCCTACGAGCAGTACTTC.

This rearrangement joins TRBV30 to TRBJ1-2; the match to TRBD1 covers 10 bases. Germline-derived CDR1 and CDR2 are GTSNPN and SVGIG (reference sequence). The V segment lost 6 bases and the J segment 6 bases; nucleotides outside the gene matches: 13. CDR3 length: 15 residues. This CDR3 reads CACPFKGTGDDGYTF. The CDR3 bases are TGTGCCTGCCCCTTTAAGGGGACAGGGGATGATGGCTACACCTTC.

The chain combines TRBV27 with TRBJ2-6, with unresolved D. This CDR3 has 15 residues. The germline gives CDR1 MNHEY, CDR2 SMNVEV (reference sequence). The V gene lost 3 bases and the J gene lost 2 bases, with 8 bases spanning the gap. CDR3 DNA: TGTGCCAGCAGTTTTTATCAAGCTGGGGCCAACGTCCTGACTTTC. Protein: CASSFYQAGANVLTF.